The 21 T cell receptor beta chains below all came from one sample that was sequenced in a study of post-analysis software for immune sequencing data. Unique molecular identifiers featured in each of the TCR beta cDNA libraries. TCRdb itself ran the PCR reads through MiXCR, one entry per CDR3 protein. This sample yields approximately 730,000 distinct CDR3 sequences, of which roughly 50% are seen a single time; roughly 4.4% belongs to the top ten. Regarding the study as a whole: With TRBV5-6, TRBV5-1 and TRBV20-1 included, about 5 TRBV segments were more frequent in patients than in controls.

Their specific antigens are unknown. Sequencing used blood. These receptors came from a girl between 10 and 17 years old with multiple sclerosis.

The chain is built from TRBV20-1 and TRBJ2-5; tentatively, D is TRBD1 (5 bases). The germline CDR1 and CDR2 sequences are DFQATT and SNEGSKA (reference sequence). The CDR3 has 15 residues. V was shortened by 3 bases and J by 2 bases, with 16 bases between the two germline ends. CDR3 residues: CSASDFGHSQETQYF. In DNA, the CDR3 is TGCAGTGCTAGTGATTTTGGACATTCTCAAGAGACCCAGTACTTC.

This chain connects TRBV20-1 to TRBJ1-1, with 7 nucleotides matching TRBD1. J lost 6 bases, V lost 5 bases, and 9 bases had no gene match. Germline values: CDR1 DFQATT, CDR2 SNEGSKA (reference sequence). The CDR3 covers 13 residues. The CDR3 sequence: CSASPTGSAEAFF. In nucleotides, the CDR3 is TGCAGTGCTTCACCGACAGGGTCGGCTGAAGCTTTCTTT.

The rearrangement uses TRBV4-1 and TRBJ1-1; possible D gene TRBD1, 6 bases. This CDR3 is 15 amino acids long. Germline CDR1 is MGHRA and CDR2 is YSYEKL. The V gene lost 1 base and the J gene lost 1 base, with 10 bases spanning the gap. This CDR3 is CASSQAGVSNTEAFF. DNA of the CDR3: TGCGCCAGCAGCCAAGCAGGGGTATCGAACACTGAAGCTTTCTTT.

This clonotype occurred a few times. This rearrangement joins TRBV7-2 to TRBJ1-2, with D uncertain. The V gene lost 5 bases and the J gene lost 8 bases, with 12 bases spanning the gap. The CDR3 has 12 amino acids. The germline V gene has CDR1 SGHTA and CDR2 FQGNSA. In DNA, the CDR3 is TGTGCCAGCAGCCCAACCGGGGAGGGCTACACCTTC. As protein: CASSPTGEGYTF.

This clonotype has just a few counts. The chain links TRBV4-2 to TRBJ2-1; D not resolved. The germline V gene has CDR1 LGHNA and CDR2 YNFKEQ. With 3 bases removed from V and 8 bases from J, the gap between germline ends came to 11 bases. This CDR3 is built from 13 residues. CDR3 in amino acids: CASSQRKVDEQFF. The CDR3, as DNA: TGTGCCAGCAGCCAGAGAAAGGTGGATGAGCAGTTCTTC.

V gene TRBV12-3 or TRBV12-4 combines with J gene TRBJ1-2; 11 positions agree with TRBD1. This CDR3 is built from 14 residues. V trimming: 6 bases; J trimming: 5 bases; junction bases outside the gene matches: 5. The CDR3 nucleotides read TGTGCCAGCAGGTCCGGGACAGGGGGATATGGCTACACCTTC. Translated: CASRSGTGGYGYTF.

The CDR3 DNA reads TGTGCCAGCAGTCTCAACTGGGACAGGCTCGACGATGAGCAGTTCTTC. Translating it yields CASSLNWDRLDDEQFF. The gene calls are TRBV2 and TRBJ2-1; 8 bases are shared with TRBD1. V was pared by 5 bases and J by 8 bases, with 14 bases of the junction left unmatched. The CDR3 has 16 amino acids. Germline loops: CDR1 SNHLY, CDR2 FYNNEI.

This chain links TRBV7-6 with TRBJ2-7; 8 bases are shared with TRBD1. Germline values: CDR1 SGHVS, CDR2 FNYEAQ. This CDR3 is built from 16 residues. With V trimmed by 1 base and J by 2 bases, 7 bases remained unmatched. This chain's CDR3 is CASSLVNRGSTYEQYF. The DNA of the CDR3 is TGTGCCAGCAGCTTAGTTAACAGGGGGTCCACCTACGAGCAGTACTTC.

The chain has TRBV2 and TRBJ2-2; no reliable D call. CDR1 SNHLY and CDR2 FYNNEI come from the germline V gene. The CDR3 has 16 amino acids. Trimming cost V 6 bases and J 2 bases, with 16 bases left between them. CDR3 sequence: CASSPWEGENTGELFF. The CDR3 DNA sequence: TGTGCCAGCAGCCCCTGGGAAGGCGAAAACACCGGGGAGCTGTTTTTT.

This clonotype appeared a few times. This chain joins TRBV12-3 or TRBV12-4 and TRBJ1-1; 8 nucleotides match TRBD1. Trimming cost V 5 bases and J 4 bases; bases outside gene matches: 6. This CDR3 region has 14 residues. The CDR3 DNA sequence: TGTGCCAGCAGTCACAGGGGGGAAGGCACTGAAGCTTTCTTT. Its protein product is CASSHRGEGTEAFF.

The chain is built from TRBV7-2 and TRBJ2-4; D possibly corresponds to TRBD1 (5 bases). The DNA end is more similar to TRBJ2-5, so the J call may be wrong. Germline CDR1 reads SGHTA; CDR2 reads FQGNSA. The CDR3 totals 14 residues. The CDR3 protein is CASSLDVGAQTQYF. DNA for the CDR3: TGTGCCAGCAGCTTAGACGTAGGGGCCCAGACCCAGTACTTC.

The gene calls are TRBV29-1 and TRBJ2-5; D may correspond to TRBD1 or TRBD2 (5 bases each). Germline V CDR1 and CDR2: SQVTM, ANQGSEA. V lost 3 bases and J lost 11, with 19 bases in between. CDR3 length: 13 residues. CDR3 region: CSVEPVGAWEQYF. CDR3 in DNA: TGCAGCGTTGAGCCTGTCGGGGCTTGGGAGCAGTACTTC.

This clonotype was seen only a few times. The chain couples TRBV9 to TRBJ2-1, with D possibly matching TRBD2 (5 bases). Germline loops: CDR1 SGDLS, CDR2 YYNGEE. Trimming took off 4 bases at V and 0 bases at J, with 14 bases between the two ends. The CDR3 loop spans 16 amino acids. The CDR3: CASSPRHSGSYNEQFF. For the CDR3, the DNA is TGTGCCAGCAGCCCGAGGCACAGCGGCTCCTACAATGAGCAGTTCTTC.

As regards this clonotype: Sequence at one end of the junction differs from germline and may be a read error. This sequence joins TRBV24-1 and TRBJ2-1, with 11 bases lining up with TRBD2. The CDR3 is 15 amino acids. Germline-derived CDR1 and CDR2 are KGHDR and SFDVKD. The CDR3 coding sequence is TGTACCACCAGTGATCAATTAGCGGGAGGGGGTGAGCAGTTCTTC. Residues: CTTSDQLAGGGEQFF.

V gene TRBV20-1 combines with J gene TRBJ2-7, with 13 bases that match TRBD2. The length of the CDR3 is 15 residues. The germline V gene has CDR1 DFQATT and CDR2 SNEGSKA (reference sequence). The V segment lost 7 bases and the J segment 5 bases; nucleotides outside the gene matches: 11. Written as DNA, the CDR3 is TGCAGTGTTAGGGCCGGGACTAGCGGGACCAACGAGCAGTACTTC. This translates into CSVRAGTSGTNEQYF.

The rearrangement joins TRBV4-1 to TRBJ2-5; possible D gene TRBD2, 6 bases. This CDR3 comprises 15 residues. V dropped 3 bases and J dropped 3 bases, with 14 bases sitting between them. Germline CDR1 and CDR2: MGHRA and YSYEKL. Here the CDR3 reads CASSHAGAGKETQYF. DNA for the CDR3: TGCGCCAGCAGCCATGCTGGGGCGGGAAAAGAGACCCAGTACTTC.

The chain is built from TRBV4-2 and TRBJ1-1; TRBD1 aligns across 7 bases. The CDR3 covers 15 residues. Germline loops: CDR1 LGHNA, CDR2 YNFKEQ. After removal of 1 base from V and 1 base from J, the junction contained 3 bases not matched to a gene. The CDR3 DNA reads TGTGCCAGCAGCCAAGTAGGGGGCGCGAACACTGAAGCTTTCTTT. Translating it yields CASSQVGGANTEAFF.

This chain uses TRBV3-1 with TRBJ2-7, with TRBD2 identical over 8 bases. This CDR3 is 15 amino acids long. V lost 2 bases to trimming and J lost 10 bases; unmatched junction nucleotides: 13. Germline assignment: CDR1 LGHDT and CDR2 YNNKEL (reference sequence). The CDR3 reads CASSQYTAGEPIQYF. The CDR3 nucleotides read TGTGCCAGCAGCCAATATACAGCGGGAGAACCCATACAGTACTTC.

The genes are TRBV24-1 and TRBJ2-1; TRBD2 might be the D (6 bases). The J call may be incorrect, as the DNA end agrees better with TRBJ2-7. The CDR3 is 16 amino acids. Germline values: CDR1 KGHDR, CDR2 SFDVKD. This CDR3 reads CATEGRGPSSYNEQYF. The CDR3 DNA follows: TGTGCCACGGAGGGGCGGGGCCCCAGCTCCTACAATGAGCAGTACTTC.

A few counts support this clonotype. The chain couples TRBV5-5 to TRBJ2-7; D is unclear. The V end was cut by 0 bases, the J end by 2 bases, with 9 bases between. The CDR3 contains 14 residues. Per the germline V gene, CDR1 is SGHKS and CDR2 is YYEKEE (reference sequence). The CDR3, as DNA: TGTGCCAGCAGCTTGGTGGCTACAGCCTACGAGCAGTACTTC. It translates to CASSLVATAYEQYF.

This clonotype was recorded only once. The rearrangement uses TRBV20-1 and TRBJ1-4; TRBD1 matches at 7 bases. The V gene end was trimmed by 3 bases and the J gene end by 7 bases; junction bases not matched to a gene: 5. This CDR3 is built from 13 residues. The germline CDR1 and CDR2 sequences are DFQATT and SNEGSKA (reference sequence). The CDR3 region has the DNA TGCAGTGCTAGGGGCCAGGGGGGTGAAAAACTGTTTTTT. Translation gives CSARGQGGEKLFF.